Below are 26 T cell receptor beta chains sequenced from a single sample in a study of immune cell composition in non-small cell lung cancer. Here immunoSEQ multiplex PCR was the method, and the copy in TCRdb shows in-frame clones only, minus some. The profile shows about 6,100 clones, about 72% of them singletons. Normal lung was taken at the farthest possible site, at least 3 cm from tumour. The sequencing input was non-adjacent lung tissue. These receptors all come from a human donor with non-small cell lung cancer.

The rearrangement uses TRBV7-3 and TRBJ2-3, with D hard to call. V lost 5 bases and J lost 0, with 9 bases in between. Germline CDR1 and CDR2: SGHTA and FQGTGA. The CDR3 has 14 residues. Here the CDR3 reads CASSPRLSTDTQYF. The CDR3 bases are TGTGCCAGCAGCCCGCGACTTAGCACAGATACGCAGTATTTT.

This chain connects TRBV30 to TRBJ2-6; possible D gene TRBD2, 6 bases. The germline V and J ends were trimmed by 0 bases and 3 bases, with 12 bases remaining between them. The CDR3 has 16 residues. Germline V CDR1 and CDR2: GTSNPN, SVGIG (reference sequence). The CDR3 DNA is TGTGCCTGGAGTGTAGGCGAGGGAGGTGGGGCCAACGTCCTGACTTTC. Translated, it gives CAWSVGEGGGANVLTF.

The V call is TRBV6-5, the J call TRBJ1-1; TRBD1 aligns across 9 bases. CDR1 and CDR2 (germline): MNHEY, SVGAGI. The CDR3 runs 14 residues. J was trimmed by 3 bases and V by 7 bases; bases with no gene match: 6. DNA for the CDR3: TGTGCCAGCACTCGCGACAGGGGGGACACTGAAGCTTTCTTT. This encodes CASTRDRGDTEAFF.

This clone was detected once. The CDR3 sequence is CASSPKILAVETQYF. In nucleotides, the CDR3 is TGTGCCAGCAGTCCGAAGATCCTAGCAGTGGAGACCCAGTACTTC. The rearrangement joins TRBV6-5 to TRBJ2-5; D is possibly TRBD2 (5 bases). The CDR3 has 15 amino acids. CDR1 is MNHEY, CDR2 SVGAGI, per germline. Trimming left V 5 bases short and J 5 bases short, with 18 bases between.

The chain uses TRBV5-8 and TRBJ2-1; TRBD2 matches at 7 bases. The CDR3 sequence is 15 residues long. The V and J ends lost 7 bases and 6 bases, in that order; junction bases with no gene match: 13. Germline V gene sequence: CDR1 SGHTS, CDR2 YDEGEE. The CDR3 here is CASHRGQGGFNEQFF. CDR3 nucleotide sequence: TGTGCCAGCCATCGGGGCCAGGGAGGGTTCAATGAGCAGTTCTTC.

The sample holds a few counts of this clone. The chain has TRBV7-3 and TRBJ2-5; TRBD1 agrees at 9 bases. Trimming at V came to 4 bases and at J to 3 bases, leaving 0 bases not matched to a gene. The germline V gene has CDR1 SGHTA and CDR2 FQGTGA. This CDR3 region has 13 residues. The chain's CDR3 is CASSWDREETQYF. CDR3 DNA: TGTGCCAGCAGCTGGGACAGGGAAGAGACCCAGTACTTC.

The chain has TRBV5-1 and TRBJ2-5; 8 bases are shared with TRBD2. The CDR3 totals 15 residues. The germline V gene encodes CDR1 SGHRS and CDR2 YFSETQ. The J segment lost 5 bases and the V segment lost 5 bases, leaving 11 bases of the junction unmatched. The CDR3 DNA reads as TGCGCCAGCAGACTTCTTAGCGGGGTAGGGGAGACCCAGTACTTC. This gives the protein CASRLLSGVGETQYF.

J is TRBJ2-1 and V is TRBV28; 7 positions agree with TRBD2. This CDR3 has 16 residues. Unmatched junction bases numbered 14, after V lost 8 bases and J lost 4 bases. Looked up from germline, CDR1 is MDHEN and CDR2 is SYDVKM. CDR3 DNA: TGTGCCAGCGCCCCTAGCGGTACTAGAGTTTACAATGAGCAGTTCTTC. Translation: CASAPSGTRVYNEQFF. Full variable domain (outside the CDR3, taken from reference TRBV28 and TRBJ2-1): DVKVTQSSRYLVKRTGEKVFLECVQDMDHENMFWYRQDPGLGLRLIYFSYDVKMKEKGDIPEGYSVSREKKERFSLILESASTNQTSMYLCASAPSGTRVYNEQFFGPGTRLTVL.

This clone was detected a few times. CDR3 region: CASSFRSTYEQYF. The CDR3 DNA is TGTGCCAGCAGCTTCCGGAGTACCTACGAGCAGTACTTC. The chain links TRBV11-2 to TRBJ2-7; D is unresolved. In germline, CDR1 is SGHAT, CDR2 FQNNGV. The CDR3 spans 13 residues. V was cut by 3 bases and J by 2 bases, with 8 bases left in between.

There are a few counts of this clone. V usage is TRBV28 and J usage is TRBJ1-5; a possible D gene is TRBD1 (6 bases). CDR1 MDHEN and CDR2 SYDVKM come from the germline V gene. The length of the CDR3 is 14 residues. With 7 bases removed from V and 2 bases from J, the gap between germline ends came to 12 bases. CDR3 coding DNA: TGTGCCAGCAAAACGGACAGCCGCAATCAGCCCCAGCATTTT. Translating gives CASKTDSRNQPQHF.

In its sample, this clone ranks as medium-sized. CDR3 amino acids: CASSPAGYSYNEQFF. CDR3 nucleotide sequence: TGTGCCAGCTCACCCGCAGGTTACTCCTACAATGAGCAGTTCTTC. The V gene is TRBV18, the J gene TRBJ2-1; no reliable D call. CDR3 size: 15 residues. The V gene lost 3 bases and the J gene lost 0 bases, with 9 bases spanning the gap. Germline CDR1 and CDR2: KGHSH and LQKENI.

CDR3 amino acids: CASSPPDSTEAFF. In nucleotides, the CDR3 is TGTGCCAGCTCACCCCCGGACAGCACTGAAGCTTTCTTT. V usage is TRBV18 and J usage is TRBJ1-1, with D perhaps TRBD1 (6 bases). The CDR3 totals 13 residues. Germline V gives CDR1 KGHSH, CDR2 LQKENI. V was trimmed by 3 bases and J by 4 bases, leaving 9 bases between them. Supplemented by reference TRBV18 and TRBJ1-1, the full variable domain reads NAGVMQNPRHLVRRRGQEARLRCSPMKGHSHVYWYRQLPEEGLKFMVYLQKENIIDESGMPKERFSAEFPKEGPSILRIQQVVRGDSAAYFCASSPPDSTEAFFGQGTRLTVV.

This clone has a handful of counts. This chain connects TRBV4-3 to TRBJ2-3, with a weak D call TRBD2 (7 bases). Germline-derived CDR1 and CDR2 are LGHNA and YSLEER. Trimming took off 1 base at V and 4 bases at J, with 18 bases between the two ends. CDR3 length equals 17 residues. In nucleotides, the CDR3 is TGCGCCAGCAGCCAAGGTTACGGGGGCGGGAGCGCAGATACGCAGTATTTT. It encodes CASSQGYGGGSADTQYF.

This clone was observed a single time. This chain uses TRBV11-2 with TRBJ2-5, with 12 bases aligning to TRBD2. Trimming removed 4 bases from V and 5 bases from J; junction bases left unmatched: 5. CDR3 length equals 15 residues. Germline loops: CDR1 SGHAT, CDR2 FQNNGV. The CDR3 DNA is TGTGCCAGCAGCTCTAGCGGGGGGGCCCTTGAGACCCAGTACTTC. Protein sequence: CASSSSGGALETQYF.

The chain joins TRBV6-1 to TRBJ1-2, with 9 nucleotides matching TRBD1. J gave up 7 bases and V 3 bases, and 6 bases lay outside the gene matches. Looked up from germline, CDR1 is MNHNS and CDR2 is SASEGT. This CDR3 has 14 residues. The CDR3 DNA reads as TGTGCCAGCAGTGAGTGGACAGGGGTTGGTGGCTACACCTTC. Its translation: CASSEWTGVGGYTF.

The chain carries TRBV9 and TRBJ2-3; 10 bases match TRBD2. CDR1 is SGDLS and CDR2 is YYNGEE in the germline V gene. With 3 bases clipped from V and 6 bases from J, the junction kept 10 bases outside the gene matches. This CDR3 is 16 amino acids long. The CDR3 region has the DNA TGTGCCAGCAGCGCCCGGGCTAGCGGGGGTGTTGATACGCAGTATTTT. Protein sequence: CASSARASGGVDTQYF.

This clone was seen just once. The rearrangement links TRBV11-2 to TRBJ1-5; D is unclear. CDR1 and CDR2 (germline): SGHAT, FQNNGV. The ends were cut back, 5 bases at V and 2 bases at J, with 13 bases in the middle. This CDR3 spans 15 amino acids. CDR3 loop: CASSKTEGGNQPQHF. The CDR3 DNA reads as TGTGCCAGCAGCAAAACAGAGGGTGGCAATCAGCCCCAGCATTTT.

V usage is TRBV2 and J usage is TRBJ1-1, with D perhaps TRBD1 (5 bases). Trimming removed 4 bases from V and 4 bases from J, with 19 bases in between. The CDR3 has 16 residues. Germline lookup yields CDR1 SNHLY and CDR2 FYNNEI. This chain's CDR3 is CASSGRTGPLTTEAFF. The CDR3 nucleotides read TGTGCCAGCAGTGGACGAACAGGCCCCTTAACCACTGAAGCTTTCTTT. The full variable domain, with the rest looked up from reference TRBV2 and TRBJ1-1, is EPEVTQTPSHQVTQMGQEVILRCVPISNHLYFYWYRQILGQKVEFLVSFYNNEISEKSEIFDDQFSVERPDGSNFTLKIRSTKLEDSAMYFCASSGRTGPLTTEAFFGQGTRLTVV.

This clone showed up just a few times. The chain is built from TRBV9 and TRBJ1-5; 10 bases fit TRBD1. The V gene's germline CDR1 is SGDLS and CDR2 YYNGEE. V lost 3 bases to trimming and J lost 7 bases; unmatched junction nucleotides: 4. The CDR3 runs to 14 residues. CDR3 DNA: TGTGCCAGCAGCGCGACAGGGGGCTACCAGCCCCAGCATTTT. This codes for CASSATGGYQPQHF. Supplemented by reference TRBV9 and TRBJ1-5, the full variable domain reads DSGVTQTPKHLITATGQRVTLRCSPRSGDLSVYWYQQSLDQGLQFLIQYYNGEERAKGNILERFSAQQFPDLHSELNLSSLELGDSALYFCASSATGGYQPQHFGDGTRLSIL.

V and J are TRBV10-3 and TRBJ2-3; 10 bases map to TRBD2. Trimming at V came to 2 bases and at J to 2 bases, leaving 4 bases not matched to a gene. This CDR3 is 16 amino acids long. Germline CDR1 ENHRY, CDR2 SYGVKD. The CDR3 here is CAISEGSGGFTDTQYF. CDR3 in DNA: TGTGCCATCAGTGAGGGTAGCGGGGGGTTCACAGATACGCAGTATTTT.

The chain is built from TRBV27 and TRBJ2-7; 9 positions match TRBD1. The V gene end was trimmed by 5 bases and the J gene end by 3 bases; junction bases not matched to a gene: 5. This CDR3 region has 14 residues. Germline-derived CDR1 and CDR2 are MNHEY and SMNVEV (reference sequence). The CDR3 reads CASSIGQGSYEQYF. CDR3 in DNA: TGTGCCAGCAGTATCGGACAGGGGAGCTACGAGCAGTACTTC.

This chain links TRBV7-2 with TRBJ2-2, with a weak D call TRBD1 (5 bases). The CDR3 is 12 residues long. Trimming took off 5 bases at V and 10 bases at J, with 11 bases between the two ends. In germline, CDR1 is SGHTA, CDR2 FQGNSA. The CDR3 reads CASSAQGPELFF. The CDR3 region has the DNA TGTGCCAGCAGCGCGCAGGGTCCGGAGCTGTTTTTT.

Here the CDR3 DNA reads TGTGCCAGCAGCCCGGTAGGAGCATACACAGATACGCAGTATTTT. Its translation is CASSPVGAYTDTQYF. This chain connects TRBV11-1 to TRBJ2-3; D remains unclear. The length of the CDR3 is 15 residues. Trimming removed 5 bases from V and 2 bases from J, with 14 bases in between. Germline V gene sequence: CDR1 SGHAT, CDR2 FQDESV (reference sequence).

This chain joins TRBV28 and TRBJ2-7; 7 positions agree with TRBD1. This CDR3 has 16 amino acids. Germline CDR1 and CDR2: MDHEN and SYDVKM. V was clipped by 10 bases and J by 0 bases; unmatched bases: 15. CDR3 sequence reads: CAILTSPGTASYEQYF. The CDR3 region has the DNA TGTGCCATCCTTACCTCTCCTGGGACAGCCTCCTACGAGCAGTACTTC.

The rearrangement uses TRBV11-2 and TRBJ1-5; 10 bases are a match to TRBD1. CDR3 length equals 15 residues. Germline V gene data show CDR1 as SGHAT and CDR2 as FQNNGV. V was clipped by 1 base and J by 7 bases; unmatched bases: 4. CDR3 DNA: TGTGCCAGCAGCTTAGGGGACAGGGGAAACCAGCCCCAGCATTTT. As protein: CASSLGDRGNQPQHF.

V usage is TRBV27 and J usage is TRBJ2-6; 8 bases are a match to TRBD1. J gave up 1 base and V 1 base, and 3 bases lay outside the gene matches. The CDR3 totals 17 residues. CDR1 and CDR2 (germline): MNHEY, SMNVEV (reference sequence). The CDR3 loop is CASSLYTGGSGANVLTF. The CDR3 DNA reads TGTGCCAGCAGTTTATACACAGGGGGGTCTGGGGCCAACGTCCTGACTTTC.